The clone carrying this T cell receptor (beta chain) appeared a few times. Unmatched junction bases numbered 6, after V lost 4 bases and J lost 9 bases. This CDR3 has 13 residues. From germline, CDR1 is MGHDK and CDR2 SYGVNS. This entry belongs to a study of blood T cell repertoires in COVID-19. Looking at the study overall: Acute-phase and convalescent COVID-19 samples originated in the United States, Italy and Spain. PBMCs, B-cell-depleted T cells, or T cells were the source of the cDNA or gDNA that made up the material.

The authors' processing: Amplified reference gene primers provided the basis for estimating nucleated cell counts. Clones were sequenced by immunoSEQ multiplex PCR, and TCRdb holds only the in-frame ones, with some missing. That table is the source of V, J and clone size, and D and trimming were worked out from the DNA. Among more than 65,000 clones listed, around 85% were seen once. Sequencing used peripheral blood. This receptor was obtained from a man older than 75 with acute or convalescent COVID-19. The rearrangement links TRBV25-1 to TRBJ1-2; 9 positions match TRBD1. Here the CDR3 reads CASSGTGQGSYTF. The DNA for the CDR3 is TGTGCCAGCAGTGGTACGGGACAGGGTAGCTACACCTTC.